This T cell receptor beta chain originates from a study of blood T cells in healthy people across ages (dated by TCRdb to 2015 to 2017). About the investigation overall: In model experiments, template switching captured roughly one uniquely barcoded TCR beta cDNA molecule for every two T cells. Two additional independent replicas of 1 million unique cDNA reads from the same blood draw were analyzed for two donors (one aged 18 to 30 and one aged 80 or older). Age-related changes in TCR beta repertoire diversity were measured in the study by deep sequencing normalized with unique cDNA molecular identifiers. Donors were grouped into four age groups: young (average roughly 15 years), middle-aged (around 39), aged (roughly 67) and long-lived (82). The investigation overall reported the following: Total diversity estimates from one million sequenced T cells were considered lower bounds and underestimates. There was a strong correlation between observed TCR beta diversity and the percentage of naive T cells measured by flow cytometry. Donor CMV infection status was unknown, potentially confounding age-related changes in expanded clonotypes. Observed TCR beta diversity per million T cells fell roughly linearly with age, and a significant reduction was already apparent by age about 43. Since profiling was done on bulk unsorted PBMCs, naive and antigen-experienced compartments could not be conclusively compared. Compared with the aged group, the long-lived group had more naive CD4+ T cells, fewer expanded clones and increased TCR diversity, a pattern suggesting age selection.

This clonotype was counted only a few times. Which antigen it targets is not known. Per-base qualities were not stored, and no clone one base away is much larger. The library was produced with 5' RACE. Sequencing used an Illumina HiSeq 2500. A second PCR of about 7 to 12 cycles was run with a J-beta primer mix and a sample-barcoded 5' primer. A template-switch 5' adaptor carrying 12 random nucleotides introduced a unique molecular identifier onto each TCR beta cDNA molecule. Each sample yielded at least 3 million CDR3-containing paired-end reads. First-strand cDNA was synthesized from all RNA with the Mint cDNA synthesis kit, primed by a TRBC-specific oligonucleotide. After uracil-DNA glycosylase treatment, a first 18-cycle PCR used universal primers M1SS and BC2_uni_R on all cDNA. The study's processing was this. Normalization of each sample was performed by random selection of 1 million high-quality reads, each carrying a distinct molecular identifier. Reads with shared molecular identifiers were discarded instead of being binned into consensus sequences. CDR3 identification, clonotype clustering and error correction used MiTCR with a Q25 quality threshold and the strictest error-elimination algorithm. A nonparametric unseen species model with Euler transformation was used to estimate a lower bound on total TCR beta diversity. Using fastp trimming at Q25 and MiXCR clonotype assembly, TCRdb reanalyzed the public sequencing data and kept in-frame beta chains. Each CDR3 protein appears once, grouped with its most common genes and DNA. The V and J calls, along with clone size, are taken from TCRdb and not from the paper's own processing. The table for this sample lists around 800,000 distinct CDR3 sequences; approximately 24% of them were counted only once. 3% of the sample lies in the top ten.

The donors were 40 or so Caucasian individuals from Russia, aged roughly 6 to 95 years, who were systemically healthy. About 10 milliliters of peripheral blood were drawn from each donor into EDTA-treated Vacutainer tubes. Ficoll-Paque density-gradient centrifugation was used to isolate PBMCs, with at least 6.5 million per sample. Trizol reagent was used to extract total RNA from the PBMCs, yielding at least 6 micrograms per sample. The percentages of naive CD45RAhigh/CD27high T cells were determined by flow cytometry on a PBMC aliquot from every donor. This same sample was also part of a study on T cells of mothers and their children. Looking at the second paper: Nine systemically healthy Caucasian individuals, comprising three mothers and their six children, were included as donors. cDNA synthesis used all of the extracted RNA, with approximately 1.4 ug of RNA in each 15 ul reaction. In the second PCR, the M1S primer added sample barcodes and 2-4 random nucleotides. Each mother yielded over 9.5 million TCR beta CDR3 reads and each child 2.5 million to 3 million reads. TCR recombination output is similarly shaped by thymic selection in related and unrelated pairs, with a minor effect exerted by inherited differences. Normalized repertoire overlap was always slightly but never significantly higher in related than unrelated mother-child pairs. No persistent microchimeric T cell clones were detected, at a sensitivity of approximately 100 clones per million clonotypes. In the study, deep NGS was used to compare the TCR beta repertoires of mothers and children, and features distinguishing related mother-child pairs from unrelated individuals were sought. The mean age was roughly 36 +/- 4 years for the mothers and around 10 +/- 4 years for the children. After adapters were ligated using NEBNext reagents, the libraries underwent 100+100 nt paired-end sequencing on an Illumina HiSeq 2000. To prevent cross-contamination, the mother and child libraries were prepared one month apart and sequenced in separate runs. For each donor, between about 450,000 and 2,300,000 distinct TCR beta clonotypes were identified. Naive TCR beta clonotypes were estimated from low-frequency clonotypes matched to each donor's FACS-determined naive share, without sorting.

This sequence was found in a boy younger than 18 in good health. Sequences were obtained from blood.

The CDR3 region: CASIETRRWSGNTIYF. Read as DNA, the sequence is TGTGCCAGCATCGAGACTCGGAGGTGGTCCGGAAACACCATATATTTT. This receptor chain uses TRBV7-2 and TRBJ1-3, with the D gene too uncertain to name. The V and J ends are trimmed by 7 bases and 4 bases, leaving 20 bases between them. Taken from cysteine to phenylalanine, the CDR3 has 16 residues. The entry retains the CDR3 DNA only, 48 bases that are in frame from base 1. Sequences SGHTA (CDR1) and FQGNSA (CDR2) are obtained from the germline V gene.